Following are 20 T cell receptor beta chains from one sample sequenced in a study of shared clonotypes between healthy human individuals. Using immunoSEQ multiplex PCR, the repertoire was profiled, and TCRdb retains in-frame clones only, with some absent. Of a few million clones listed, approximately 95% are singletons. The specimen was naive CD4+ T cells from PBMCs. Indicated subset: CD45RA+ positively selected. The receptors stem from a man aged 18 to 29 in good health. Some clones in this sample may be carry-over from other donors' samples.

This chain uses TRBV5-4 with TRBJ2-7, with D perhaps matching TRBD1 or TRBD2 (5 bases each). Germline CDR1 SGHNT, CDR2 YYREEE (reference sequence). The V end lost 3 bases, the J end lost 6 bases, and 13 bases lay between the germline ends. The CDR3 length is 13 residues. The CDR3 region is CASSSPGGGEQYF. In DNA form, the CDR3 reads TGTGCCAGCAGCTCGCCAGGTGGGGGCGAGCAGTACTTC.

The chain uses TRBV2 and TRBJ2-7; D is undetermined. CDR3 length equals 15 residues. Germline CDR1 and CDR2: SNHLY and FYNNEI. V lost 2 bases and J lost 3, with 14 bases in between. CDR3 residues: CASSEQLLRFYEQYF. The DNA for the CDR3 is TGTGCCAGCAGTGAACAGCTTCTTCGGTTCTACGAGCAGTACTTC.

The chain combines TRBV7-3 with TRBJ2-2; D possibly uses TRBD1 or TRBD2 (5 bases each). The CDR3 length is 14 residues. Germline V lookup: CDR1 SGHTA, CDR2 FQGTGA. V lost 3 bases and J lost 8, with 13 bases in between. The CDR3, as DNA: TGTGCCAGCAGCTTCGACAGCCCGGGAGGGGAGCTGTTTTTT. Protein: CASSFDSPGGELFF.

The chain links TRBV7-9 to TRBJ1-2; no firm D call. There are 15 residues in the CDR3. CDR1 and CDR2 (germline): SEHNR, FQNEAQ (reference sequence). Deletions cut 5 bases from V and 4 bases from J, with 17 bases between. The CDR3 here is CASSPREAHAYGYTF. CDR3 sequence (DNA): TGTGCCAGCAGCCCCCGGGAGGCGCATGCCTATGGCTACACCTTC.

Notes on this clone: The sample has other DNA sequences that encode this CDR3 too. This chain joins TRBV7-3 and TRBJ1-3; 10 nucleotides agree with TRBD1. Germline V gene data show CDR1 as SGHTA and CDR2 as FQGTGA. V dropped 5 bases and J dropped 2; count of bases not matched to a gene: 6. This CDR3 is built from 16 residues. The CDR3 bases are TGTGCCAGCAGCCTCACCGGGACAGGGGCTGGAAACACCATATATTTT. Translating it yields CASSLTGTGAGNTIYF.

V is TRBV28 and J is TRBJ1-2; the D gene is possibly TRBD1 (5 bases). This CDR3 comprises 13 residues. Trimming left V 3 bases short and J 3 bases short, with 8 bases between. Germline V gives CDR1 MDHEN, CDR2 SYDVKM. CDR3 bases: TGTGCCAGCAGTTTCGACAGCTACTATGGCTACACCTTC. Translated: CASSFDSYYGYTF.

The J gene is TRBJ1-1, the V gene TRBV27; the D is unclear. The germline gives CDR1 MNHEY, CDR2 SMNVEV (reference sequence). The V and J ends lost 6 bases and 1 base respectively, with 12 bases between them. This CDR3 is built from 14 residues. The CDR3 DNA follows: TGTGCCAGCAGCCTCGACACCCAGAACACTGAAGCTTTCTTT. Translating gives CASSLDTQNTEAFF.

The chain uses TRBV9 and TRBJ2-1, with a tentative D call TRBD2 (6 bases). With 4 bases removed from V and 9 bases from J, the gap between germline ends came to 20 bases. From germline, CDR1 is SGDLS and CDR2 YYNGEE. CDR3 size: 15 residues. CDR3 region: CASSREAGLEVEQFF. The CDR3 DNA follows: TGTGCCAGCAGCCGGGAAGCGGGCCTCGAGGTTGAGCAGTTCTTC.

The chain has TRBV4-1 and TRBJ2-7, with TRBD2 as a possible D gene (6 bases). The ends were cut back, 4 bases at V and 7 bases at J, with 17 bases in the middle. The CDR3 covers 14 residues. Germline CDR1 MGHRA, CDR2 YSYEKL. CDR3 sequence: CASSPGDSLKEQYF. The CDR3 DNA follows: TGCGCCAGCAGCCCCGGGGACTCCCTGAAGGAGCAGTACTTC.

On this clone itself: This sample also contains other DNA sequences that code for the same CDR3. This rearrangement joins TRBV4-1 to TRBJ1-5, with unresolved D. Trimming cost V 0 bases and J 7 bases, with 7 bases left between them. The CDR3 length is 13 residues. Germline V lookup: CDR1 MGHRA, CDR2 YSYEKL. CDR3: CASSQDLGQPQHF. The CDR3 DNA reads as TGCGCCAGCAGCCAAGATCTGGGGCAGCCCCAGCATTTT.

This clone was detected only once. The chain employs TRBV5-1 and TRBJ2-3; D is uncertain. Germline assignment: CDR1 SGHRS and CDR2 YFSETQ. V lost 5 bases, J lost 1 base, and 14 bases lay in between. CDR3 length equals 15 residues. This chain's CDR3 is CASRRSGMGTDTQYF. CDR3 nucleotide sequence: TGCGCCAGCAGGAGATCTGGGATGGGCACAGATACGCAGTATTTT.

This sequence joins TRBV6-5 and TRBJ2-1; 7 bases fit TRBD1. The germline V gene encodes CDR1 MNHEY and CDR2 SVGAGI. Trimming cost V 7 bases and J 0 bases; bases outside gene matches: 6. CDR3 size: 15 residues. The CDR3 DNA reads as TGTGCCAGCACTCCGGGACAGAGCTCCTACAATGAGCAGTTCTTC. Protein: CASTPGQSSYNEQFF.

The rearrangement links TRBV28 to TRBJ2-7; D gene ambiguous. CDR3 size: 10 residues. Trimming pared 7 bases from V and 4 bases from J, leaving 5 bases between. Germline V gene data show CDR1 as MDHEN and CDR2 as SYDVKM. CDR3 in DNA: TGTGCCAGCAAAGGGTACGAGCAGTACTTC. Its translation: CASKGYEQYF. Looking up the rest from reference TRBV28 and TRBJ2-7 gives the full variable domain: DVKVTQSSRYLVKRTGEKVFLECVQDMDHENMFWYRQDPGLGLRLIYFSYDVKMKEKGDIPEGYSVSREKKERFSLILESASTNQTSMYLCASKGYEQYFGPGTRLTVT.

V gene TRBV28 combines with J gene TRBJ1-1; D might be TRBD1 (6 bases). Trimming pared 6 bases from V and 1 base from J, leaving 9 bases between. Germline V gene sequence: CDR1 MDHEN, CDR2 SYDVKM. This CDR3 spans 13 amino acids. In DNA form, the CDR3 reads TGTGCCAGCAGGGGAGGGGGGAACACTGAAGCTTTCTTT. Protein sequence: CASRGGGNTEAFF.

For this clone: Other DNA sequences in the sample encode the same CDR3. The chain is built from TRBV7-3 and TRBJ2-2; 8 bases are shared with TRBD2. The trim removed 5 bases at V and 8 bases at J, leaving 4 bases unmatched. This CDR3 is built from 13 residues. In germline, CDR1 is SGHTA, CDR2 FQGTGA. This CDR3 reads CASSLSGTGELFF. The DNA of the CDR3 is TGTGCCAGCAGCCTTAGCGGGACTGGGGAGCTGTTTTTT.

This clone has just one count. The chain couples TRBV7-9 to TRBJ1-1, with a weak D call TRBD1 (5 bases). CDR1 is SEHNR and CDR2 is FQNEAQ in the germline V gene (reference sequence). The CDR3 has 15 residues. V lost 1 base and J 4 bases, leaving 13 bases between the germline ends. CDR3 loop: CASSLGQQVGTEAFF. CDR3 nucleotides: TGTGCCAGCAGCTTAGGGCAACAGGTGGGCACTGAAGCTTTCTTT.

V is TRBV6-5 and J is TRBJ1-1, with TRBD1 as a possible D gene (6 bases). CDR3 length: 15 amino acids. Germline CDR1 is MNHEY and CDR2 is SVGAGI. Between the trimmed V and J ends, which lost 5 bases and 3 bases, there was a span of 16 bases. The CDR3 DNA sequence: TGTGCCAGCAGTCGCGACAAGAACAGGGACACTGAAGCTTTCTTT. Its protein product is CASSRDKNRDTEAFF.

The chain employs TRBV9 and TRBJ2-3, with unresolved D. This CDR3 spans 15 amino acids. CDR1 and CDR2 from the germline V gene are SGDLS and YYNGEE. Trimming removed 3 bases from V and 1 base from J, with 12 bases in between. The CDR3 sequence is CASSELSHRTDTQYF. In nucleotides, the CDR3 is TGTGCCAGCAGCGAACTCAGTCACCGCACAGATACGCAGTATTTT.

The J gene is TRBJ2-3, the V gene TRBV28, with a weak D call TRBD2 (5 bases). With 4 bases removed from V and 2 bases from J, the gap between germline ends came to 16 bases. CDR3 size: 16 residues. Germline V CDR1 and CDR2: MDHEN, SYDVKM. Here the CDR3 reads CASSSEGQGHTDTQYF. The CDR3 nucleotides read TGTGCCAGCAGTTCTGAGGGCCAAGGGCACACAGATACGCAGTATTTT.

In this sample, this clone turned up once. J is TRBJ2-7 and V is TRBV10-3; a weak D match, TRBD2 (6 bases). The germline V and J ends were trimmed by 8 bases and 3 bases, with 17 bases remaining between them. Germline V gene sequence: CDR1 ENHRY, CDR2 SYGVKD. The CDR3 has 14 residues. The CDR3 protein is CAIQEGRRDYEQYF. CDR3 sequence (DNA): TGTGCCATCCAAGAGGGGCGGAGGGACTACGAGCAGTACTTC.